These 24 T cell receptor beta chains were sequenced from one sample in a study of blood T cell repertoires in COVID-19. Assay used: immunoSEQ multiplex PCR; TCRdb lists only in-frame clones, some missing. The sample records 55,000 to 90,000 clones, approximately 86% being singletons. Source material: peripheral blood. Receptors were obtained from a man between 65 and 85 years old with active COVID-19.

This chain joins TRBV6-4 and TRBJ1-1; the D gene is possibly TRBD1 (5 bases). This CDR3 has 13 amino acids. The ends were cut back, 4 bases at V and 4 bases at J, with 10 bases in the middle. CDR1 and CDR2 from the germline V gene are MRHNA and SNTAGT. The CDR3 region is CASSGRVGTEAFF. CDR3 DNA sequence: TGTGCCAGCAGTGGCAGGGTCGGCACTGAAGCTTTCTTT.

This clone was observed once. The chain uses TRBV5-1 and TRBJ1-1; 8 nucleotides agree with TRBD1. Unmatched junction bases numbered 17, after V lost 4 bases and J lost 0 bases. This CDR3 has 19 amino acids. Germline CDR1 and CDR2: SGHRS and YFSETQ. DNA for the CDR3: TGCGCCAGCAGCGGGGATCTCGACAGGGGTGTGGGTATGAACACTGAAGCTTTCTTT. It yields the protein CASSGDLDRGVGMNTEAFF.

DNA of the CDR3: TGTGCCAGCACCCCCTTGGGGGGGATCGAGCAGTACTTC. It specifies CASTPLGGIEQYF. This chain links TRBV11-2 with TRBJ2-7, with 7 bases fitting TRBD2. J was trimmed by 6 bases and V by 7 bases; bases with no gene match: 9. The V gene's germline CDR1 is SGHAT and CDR2 FQNNGV. This CDR3 contains 13 residues.

The CDR3 bases are TGTGCCAGCAGGTCCGGGAGGAGCTCCTACAATGAGCAGTTCTTC. Protein: CASRSGRSSYNEQFF. The chain links TRBV27 to TRBJ2-1; 7 bases are a match to TRBD2. Looked up from germline, CDR1 is MNHEY and CDR2 is SMNVEV (reference sequence). The V segment lost 6 bases and the J segment 0 bases; nucleotides outside the gene matches: 5. This CDR3 has 15 residues.

The chain has TRBV9 and TRBJ2-2; D possibly corresponds to TRBD2 (7 bases). The CDR3 runs 17 residues. Between the trimmed V and J ends, which lost 4 bases and 5 bases, there was a span of 21 bases. Germline-derived CDR1 and CDR2 are SGDLS and YYNGEE. The CDR3 nucleotides read TGTGCCAGCAGCCCCCGCCCGGGGGGCGCAGGGACCGGGGAGCTGTTTTTT. Its protein product is CASSPRPGGAGTGELFF.

The rearrangement links TRBV4-3 to TRBJ1-6, with TRBD1 matching over 8 bases. The junction had 12 bases not matched to a gene; V was cut back by 0 bases and J by 14 bases. Germline values: CDR1 LGHNA, CDR2 YSLEER. The CDR3 is 16 amino acids. The CDR3 sequence: CASSQEAQGALQALHF. The CDR3, as DNA: TGCGCCAGCAGCCAAGAGGCGCAGGGGGCCCTTCAGGCCCTCCACTTT.

The rearrangement links TRBV10-3 to TRBJ2-7; possible D gene TRBD2, 6 bases. Per the germline V gene, CDR1 is ENHRY and CDR2 is SYGVKD. The CDR3 has 14 amino acids. V shed 10 bases and J shed 4 bases, with 20 bases lying between them. The CDR3 DNA sequence: TGTGCCACCCGAGGGCAAGGCCGGGAGTACGAGCAGTACTTC. Translating it yields CATRGQGREYEQYF.

The chain is built from TRBV19 and TRBJ2-2; perhaps TRBD1 as D (6 bases). The CDR3 is 15 amino acids. Germline V CDR1 and CDR2: LNHDA, SQIVND (reference sequence). The V end was cut by 6 bases, the J end by 5 bases, with 16 bases between. CDR3 sequence reads: CASSQQGRGTGELFF. In DNA, the CDR3 is TGTGCCAGTAGCCAACAGGGTCGGGGAACCGGGGAGCTGTTTTTT.

This rearrangement joins TRBV19 to TRBJ2-7; 15 positions agree with TRBD2. CDR3 length equals 18 residues. Germline V gene data show CDR1 as LNHDA and CDR2 as SQIVND (reference sequence). J gave up 5 bases and V 10 bases, and 18 bases lay outside the gene matches. This CDR3 is CATMTAHRTSGRADEQYF. DNA for the CDR3: TGTGCCACCATGACAGCCCATAGGACTAGCGGGAGGGCCGACGAGCAGTACTTC.

The chain links TRBV19 to TRBJ2-2; TRBD2 agrees at 14 bases. The CDR3 extends over 17 amino acids. The junction had 9 bases not matched to a gene; V was cut back by 7 bases and J by 5 bases. Germline V CDR1 and CDR2: LNHDA, SQIVND (reference sequence). The chain's CDR3 is CASTPGTSGSGTGELFF. Here the CDR3 DNA reads TGTGCCAGTACCCCCGGGACTAGCGGGAGCGGGACCGGGGAGCTGTTTTTT.

The rearrangement joins TRBV7-9 to TRBJ2-3, with D possibly TRBD1 on 5 matching bases. The CDR3 totals 14 residues. V lost 3 bases and J 1 base, leaving 8 bases between the germline ends. The germline V gene has CDR1 SEHNR and CDR2 FQNEAQ (reference sequence). The CDR3 DNA is TGTGCCAGCAGCTTTGCCAGGGGCACAGATACGCAGTATTTT. Translating it yields CASSFARGTDTQYF.

This chain links TRBV6-5 with TRBJ2-1, with 8 bases fitting TRBD2. Germline CDR1 MNHEY, CDR2 SVGAGI. The V and J ends lost 6 bases and 4 bases, in that order; junction bases with no gene match: 5. The CDR3 spans 14 residues. CDR3 protein: CASRRLAPYNEQFF. The CDR3 DNA reads as TGTGCCAGCAGGCGACTAGCGCCATACAATGAGCAGTTCTTC.

This chain joins TRBV24-1 and TRBJ2-5; 9 bases align to TRBD2. This CDR3 comprises 16 residues. Germline trimming cut 4 bases from V and 5 bases from J; bases unmatched to any gene: 10. In germline, CDR1 is KGHDR, CDR2 SFDVKD. CDR3 amino acids: CATSEPVAGAGETQYF. The DNA for the CDR3 is TGTGCCACCAGTGAGCCCGTAGCGGGAGCTGGGGAGACCCAGTACTTC.

The J gene is TRBJ2-1, the V gene TRBV30; 8 nucleotides agree with TRBD2. Germline trimming cut 3 bases from V and 3 bases from J; bases unmatched to any gene: 1. The CDR3 runs 13 residues. In germline, CDR1 is GTSNPN, CDR2 SVGIG (reference sequence). The CDR3 sequence is CAWSGGGYNEQFF. In nucleotides, the CDR3 is TGTGCCTGGAGCGGGGGGGGCTACAATGAGCAGTTCTTC.

The chain employs TRBV9 and TRBJ2-3, with TRBD2 matching over 8 bases. This CDR3 is built from 15 residues. With V trimmed by 1 base and J by 2 bases, 3 bases remained unmatched. Germline assignment: CDR1 SGDLS and CDR2 YYNGEE. CDR3 sequence reads: CASSVRAGDTDTQYF. The CDR3 DNA reads TGTGCCAGCAGCGTAAGAGCGGGGGACACAGATACGCAGTATTTT.

V usage is TRBV14 and J usage is TRBJ2-7, with TRBD2 matching over 7 bases. This CDR3 region has 14 residues. CDR1 is SGHDN, CDR2 FVKESK, per germline. The V and J ends lost 3 bases and 3 bases, in that order; junction bases with no gene match: 5. CDR3 region: CASSQGGDRYEQYF. The CDR3 nucleotides are TGTGCCAGCAGCCAGGGGGGGGATCGCTACGAGCAGTACTTC.

The chain uses TRBV30 and TRBJ2-1; 8 bases align to TRBD2. The CDR3 has 14 amino acids. Trimming cost V 5 bases and J 4 bases; bases outside gene matches: 7. Looked up from germline, CDR1 is GTSNPN and CDR2 is SVGIG (reference sequence). The DNA for the CDR3 is TGTGCCTGGGGCGGATCTAGCGGGTACAATGAGCAGTTCTTC. Translating gives CAWGGSSGYNEQFF.

The chain is built from TRBV19 and TRBJ2-3, with D perhaps matching TRBD2 (5 bases). CDR1 is LNHDA, CDR2 SQIVND, per germline (reference sequence). CDR3 length equals 12 residues. Deletions cut 4 bases from V and 10 bases from J, with 12 bases between. Here the CDR3 reads CASSTPGSAQYF. The DNA for the CDR3 is TGTGCCAGTAGTACCCCCGGTAGCGCGCAGTATTTT.

This sequence joins TRBV11-2 and TRBJ2-7, with D maybe TRBD2 (7 bases). The germline CDR1 and CDR2 sequences are SGHAT and FQNNGV. CDR3 length: 15 residues. V lost 1 base to trimming and J lost 0 bases, with 10 bases between them. As DNA, the CDR3 is TGTGCCAGCAGCTTAGGGGGAGGGGGCTCCTACGAGCAGTACTTC. Protein: CASSLGGGGSYEQYF.

The chain has TRBV25-1 and TRBJ1-2; 7 bases match TRBD1. The CDR3 is 14 amino acids. The V and J ends lost 2 bases and 8 bases, in that order; junction bases with no gene match: 8. The germline V gene encodes CDR1 MGHDK and CDR2 SYGVNS. CDR3 DNA: TGTGCCAGCAGTGAACAAACAGGGGTAAGGGGCTACACCTTC. It yields the protein CASSEQTGVRGYTF.

The CDR3 DNA reads as TGTGCCAGCACCCCCCGCGGGGGGGCCGGGGAGACCCAGTACTTC. Translated, it gives CASTPRGGAGETQYF. The chain is built from TRBV7-2 and TRBJ2-5; TRBD2 matches 9 bases. The CDR3 sequence is 15 residues long. Germline values: CDR1 SGHTA, CDR2 FQGNSA. With 7 bases clipped from V and 5 bases from J, the junction kept 11 bases outside the gene matches. Full variable domain (missing parts from reference TRBV7-2 and TRBJ2-5): GAGVSQSPSNKVTEKGKDVELRCDPISGHTALYWYRQSLGQGLEFLIYFQGNSAPDKSGLPSDRFSAERTGGSVSTLTIQRTQQEDSAVYLCASTPRGGAGETQYFGPGTRLLVL.

This clone was counted a single time. The rearrangement uses TRBV6-5 and TRBJ1-2; 8 bases line up with TRBD1. Germline V gene data show CDR1 as MNHEY and CDR2 as SVGAGI. The V segment lost 5 bases and the J segment 4 bases; nucleotides outside the gene matches: 9. The CDR3 has 15 residues. In DNA form, the CDR3 reads TGTGCCAGCAGTCATCGACAGGGGCCGACCTATGGCTACACCTTC. It is translated as CASSHRQGPTYGYTF.

This clone has just one count. This sequence joins TRBV20-1 and TRBJ2-1; 12 bases line up with TRBD2. Germline values: CDR1 DFQATT, CDR2 SNEGSKA (reference sequence). CDR3 length: 18 residues. Trimming at V came to 3 bases and at J to 4 bases, leaving 13 bases not matched to a gene. CDR3 bases: TGCAGTGCTAGTCCAAACTGGGGCGGGACTAGCGGGTACAATGAGCAGTTCTTC. Its protein product is CSASPNWGGTSGYNEQFF.

This chain joins TRBV24-1 and TRBJ2-1; 10 bases are shared with TRBD1. Trimming cost V 0 bases and J 4 bases; bases outside gene matches: 8. This CDR3 spans 18 amino acids. CDR1 is KGHDR and CDR2 is SFDVKD in the germline V gene. The CDR3 region is CATSDLRAGDRGYNEQFF. The CDR3 nucleotides read TGTGCCACCAGTGATTTGCGGGCGGGGGACAGGGGTTACAATGAGCAGTTCTTC.